This TCR beta chain emerged from a study of T cells in Graves' hyperthyroidism and ophthalmopathy. In the study overall: The initial diagnosis was the point when peripheral blood was collected, ahead of any treatment.

Researchers amplified the TCR beta CDR3 regions from RNA transcripts. The TCR CDR3 was amplified in a first-round RT-PCR using the HTBI primer set. TCRdb itself ran the multiplex PCR reads through MiXCR, one entry per CDR3 protein. Of approximately 430,000 distinct CDR3 sequences detected, less than 20% appear once; the ten largest clones hold around an eighth. This CDR3 is 17 amino acids long. Germline CDR1 MNHGY, CDR2 SVAAGI. V shed 2 bases, J shed 3 bases, and the junction held 11 bases outside the gene matches. Remarks on this clonotype: What it binds is unknown.

General study results and limits: Ophthalmopathy was predicted by the model a median of roughly 6.6 months ahead of onset.

For Graves' hyperthyroidism to be stable, ophthalmopathy could not progress within 18 months. Input material: blood. The chain employs TRBV6-9 and TRBJ2-7, with TRBD1 matching 9 bases. The source of this sequence is a woman between 18 and 29 years old with Graves' hyperthyroidism. CDR3 amino acids: CASSYPGAGQGHYEQYF. The CDR3 DNA sequence: TGTGCCAGCAGTTATCCAGGGGCGGGACAGGGCCACTACGAGCAGTACTTC.